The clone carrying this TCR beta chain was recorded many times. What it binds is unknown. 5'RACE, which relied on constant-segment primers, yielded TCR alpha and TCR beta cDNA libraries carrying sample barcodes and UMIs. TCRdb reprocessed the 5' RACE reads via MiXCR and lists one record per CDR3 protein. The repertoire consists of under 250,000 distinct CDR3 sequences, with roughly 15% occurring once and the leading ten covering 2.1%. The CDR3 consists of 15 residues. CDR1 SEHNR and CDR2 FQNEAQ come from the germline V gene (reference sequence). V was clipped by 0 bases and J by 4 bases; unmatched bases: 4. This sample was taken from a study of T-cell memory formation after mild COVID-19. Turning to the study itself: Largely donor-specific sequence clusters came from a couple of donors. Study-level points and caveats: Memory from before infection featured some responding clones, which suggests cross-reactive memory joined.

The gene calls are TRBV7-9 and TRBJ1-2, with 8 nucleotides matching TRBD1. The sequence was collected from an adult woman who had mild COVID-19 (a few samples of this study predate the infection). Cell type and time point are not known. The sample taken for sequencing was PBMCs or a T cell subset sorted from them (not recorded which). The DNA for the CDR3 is TGTGCCAGCAGCTTAGCGGGACAGGATTTCTATGGCTACACCTTC. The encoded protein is CASSLAGQDFYGYTF.